Given below is one T cell receptor (beta chain) in context. It has no known antigen specificity. Base qualities were left out, and no much larger clone turns up one base away. The record originates from a study of PD-1 blockade in classical Hodgkin lymphoma (dated by TCRdb to 2020 to 2021). Looking at the study overall: Nivolumab dosing was 3 mg/kg intravenously every 2 weeks, continuing until either disease progression or unacceptable toxicity. The study used CyTOF and TCR beta sequencing to define a peripheral blood immune signature of response to PD-1 blockade in classical Hodgkin lymphoma.

Including the terminal cysteine and phenylalanine, the CDR3 comprises 14 residues. Only CDR3 DNA remains: 42 bases, in frame from the first base. Relative to germline, V is 5 bases shorter and J is 4 bases shorter, with 13 bases between their ends. Reading the germline V gene gives CDR1 ENHRY and CDR2 SYGVKD. The sample's time point label is to be understood as: cycle 2 day 1 (C2D1) of nivolumab. Every trial patient had relapsed after autologous stem cell transplantation, and cohorts A, B and C differed in prior brentuximab vedotin exposure. A total of about 51 patients with relapsed/refractory classical Hodgkin lymphoma made up the trial cohort, and each patient's best overall response was complete response, partial response or progressive disease. Single-agent nivolumab was administered to trial patients in the multi-cohort phase II CheckMate 205 trial. An independent review committee assessed best overall response using the 2007 International Working Group response criteria. Trial PBMCs were collected just before the start of nivolumab (C1D1) and during therapy at cycle 2 day 1 and cycle 4 day 1. Peripheral blood was collected in 8 mL Vacutainer Cell Preparation Tubes, from which PBMCs were isolated by centrifugation and then cryopreserved.

Findings and caveats that apply to the study as a whole: By C4D1, a significant rise was seen in CD4+ TCR diversity but not in CD8+ TCR diversity (p=0.0027 vs p=0.16), and the rise was most apparent among complete responders (p=0.02). Trial patients achieving complete response had baseline diversity similar to newly diagnosed patients, whereas partial responders and progressors had significantly lower diversity. Lower diversity was seen in patients whose nivolumab began less than 1 year after ASCT, and these patients were left out of later analyses so that immune reconstitution would not confound the results. The study covered only a single clinical trial cohort, and the causes of the repertoire differences, possibly disease activity or prior therapy, were still not defined. Baseline TCR diversity was reported as lower in newly diagnosed patients than in healthy donors, and lower still in relapsed/refractory patients.

Genomic DNA was extracted with the Qiagen DNeasy kit from unsorted PBMCs and from negatively selected CD4+ and CD8+ fractions. Using primers that anneal to V and J segments, immunoSEQ multiplex PCR amplified the TCR beta CDR3 regions. A synthetic immune receptor repertoire was used to minimize amplification bias, and any remaining bias was removed computationally after sequencing. Per the original workflow: Custom Python scripts were used to quantify repertoire diversity as the Shannon entropy index. Unsorted, CD4+ and CD8+ repertoires were analyzed separately, except in combined analyses where CD4+ and CD8+ sequences were merged in silico. A clone counted as expanded when the clone's frequency after treatment rose at least 2-fold relative to C1D1, and clones undetected at baseline were given a pseudocount of 0.5. Clones with 0 or 1 copy at C1D1 were classified as singleton clones, and clones with 2 or more copies were classified as non-singleton clones. Clones expanded in unsorted samples were assigned a CD4+, CD8+ or unknown annotation through matching of protein sequences in sorted samples from the same patient. Wilcoxon tests were applied to paired samples to test diversity changes from C1D1 to C4D1. TCRdb mirrors the immuneACCESS table, restricted to in-frame sequences. Some clones are absent from its copies; in checked studies, under half trace to an unresolved V gene, and the reason for the others is unknown. V, J and clone size are those of that table, while D and trimming were read from the DNA. Counted in this sample were roughly 140,000 clones; approximately 81% of them appeared once. 9.2% of the sample is held by the ten biggest clonotypes.

This material consisted of peripheral blood mononuclear cells (PBMCs), taken before the second cycle of nivolumab. This clonotype originated in a human donor with classical Hodgkin lymphoma. The chain was built from TRBV10-3 and TRBJ2-3, with the D gene not clear enough to name. The DNA is TGTGCCATCAGTTCACCCCTTGGGGCAGATACGCAGTATTTT. This is translated as CAISSPLGADTQYF.